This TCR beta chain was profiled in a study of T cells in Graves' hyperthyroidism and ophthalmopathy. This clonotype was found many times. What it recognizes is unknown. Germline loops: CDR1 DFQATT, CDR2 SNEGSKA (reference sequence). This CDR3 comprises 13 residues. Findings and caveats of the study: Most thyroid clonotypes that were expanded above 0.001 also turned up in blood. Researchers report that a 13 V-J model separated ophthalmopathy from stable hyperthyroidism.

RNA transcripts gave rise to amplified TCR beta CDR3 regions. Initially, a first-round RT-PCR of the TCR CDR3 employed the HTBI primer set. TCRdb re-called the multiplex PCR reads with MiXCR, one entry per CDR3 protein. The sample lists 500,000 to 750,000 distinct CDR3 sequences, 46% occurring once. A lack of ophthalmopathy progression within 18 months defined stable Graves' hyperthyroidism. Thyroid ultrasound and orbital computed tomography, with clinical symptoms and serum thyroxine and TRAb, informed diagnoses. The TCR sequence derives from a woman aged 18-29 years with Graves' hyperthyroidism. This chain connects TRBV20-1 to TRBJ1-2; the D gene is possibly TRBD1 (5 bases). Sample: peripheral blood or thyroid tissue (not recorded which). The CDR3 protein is CITPRRGNYGYTF. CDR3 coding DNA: TGCATTACCCCCAGGCGGGGGAACTATGGCTACACCTTC.